The 19 T cell receptor beta chains below all came from one sample that was sequenced in a study of T cell clonality in common variable immunodeficiency. Their antigens are not known. Findings and caveats of the study: Common variable immunodeficiency TCR beta sequences reportedly had fewer deletions and N-nucleotide insertions.

Produced via immunoSEQ multiplex PCR; TCRdb's table is partial and in-frame only. The sample has about 28,000 clones, none seen only once. The sequenced sample consisted of peripheral blood mononuclear cells. These receptors came from a human donor with common variable immunodeficiency.

This clone was detected only a few times. Read sequence stops 3 residues before the CDR3 end, and the germline J gene provides the missing end. V usage is TRBV30 and J usage is TRBJ1-6; D possibly corresponds to TRBD1 (5 bases). The CDR3 extends over 13 amino acids. V was clipped by 8 bases and J by 8 bases, with 16 bases between them. Germline CDR1 reads GTSNPN; CDR2 reads SVGIG (reference sequence). CDR3 in amino acids: CAGEDVGDSPLHF. CDR3 DNA, as far as it was read: TGTGCCGGGGAGGACGTAGGGGATTCACCC.

This clone was seen more than once but under ten times. Read sequence stops 3 residues before the CDR3 end, and the germline J gene provides the missing end. The rearrangement joins TRBV19 to TRBJ2-5, with 8 bases identical to TRBD1. The CDR3 has 14 residues. Germline CDR1 reads LNHDA; CDR2 reads SQIVND (reference sequence). V trimming: 4 bases; J trimming: 2 bases; junction bases outside the gene matches: 3. CDR3 DNA, as far as it was read: TGTGCCAGTAGTACGTACAGGGGGCAAGAGACC. The encoded protein is CASSTYRGQET. The whole CDR3 is CASSTYRGQETQYF.

Ten or more counts support this clone. The CDR3 end falls 3 residues outside the read, so it is completed with the germline J gene. The chain employs TRBV18 and TRBJ1-4; TRBD1 agrees at 7 bases. The CDR3 extends over 14 amino acids. The junction had 7 bases not matched to a gene; V was cut back by 4 bases and J by 8 bases. Germline V gene sequence: CDR1 KGHSH, CDR2 LQKENI. The CDR3 region is CASSLSGQREKLFF. CDR3 DNA, as far as it was read: TGTGCCAGCTCACTTTCGGGACAGCGAGAAAAA.

Notes on this clone: The read terminates 3 residues before the CDR3 end, so the remaining end is supplied by the germline J gene. This rearrangement joins TRBV6-1 to TRBJ1-1, with D unresolved. The germline CDR1 and CDR2 sequences are MNHNS and SASEGT. V was shortened by 2 bases and J by 3 bases, with 16 bases between the two germline ends. The CDR3 loop spans 16 amino acids. The CDR3 DNA, read in part, is TGTGCCAGCAGTGAACAGTCCCAGGCCTTTGACACTGAA. It is translated as CASSEQSQAFDTE. The entire CDR3 protein reads CASSEQSQAFDTEAFF.

This clone was recorded at least ten times. The sequenced fragment ends 3 residues before the CDR3 boundary, so the rest is inferred from the germline J gene. The chain couples TRBV15 to TRBJ2-1, with TRBD1 matching 7 bases. Trimming took 5 bases from V and 0 from J; bases not matched to a gene: 1. This CDR3 has 14 amino acids. Germline assignment: CDR1 LNHNV and CDR2 YYDKDF (reference sequence). The CDR3 loop reads CATSHRGSYNEQFF. The sequenced part of the CDR3 DNA is TGTGCCACCAGCCACAGGGGCTCCTACAATGAG.

Note on this clone: With the read ending 3 residues before the CDR3 end, the germline J gene is used to fill in that end. The genes are TRBV18 and TRBJ1-5; D uncertain. The CDR3 consists of 14 residues. V was pared by 2 bases and J by 4 bases, with 9 bases between. Germline CDR1 reads KGHSH; CDR2 reads LQKENI. CDR3 amino acids: CASSPGRGNQPQHF. The part of the CDR3 DNA that was read is TGTGCCAGCTCACCAGGAAGAGGGAATCAGCCC.

This clone was detected many times. The sequence runs out 3 residues before the end of the CDR3; the remainder is reconstructed from the germline J gene. The rearrangement links TRBV7-8 to TRBJ1-1; TRBD1 matches at 8 bases. The CDR3 spans 11 residues. Germline V gene data show CDR1 as SGHVS and CDR2 as FQNEAQ. This CDR3 is CASSSTGAAFF. CDR3 DNA (partial): TGTGCCAGCAGCTCGACAGGGGCA. Full variable domain (outside the CDR3, taken from reference TRBV7-8 and TRBJ1-1): GAGVSQSPRYKVAKRGQDVALRCDPISGHVSLFWYQQALGQGPEFLTYFQNEAQLDKSGLPSDRFFAERPEGSVSTLKIQRTQQEDSAVYLCASSSTGAAFFGQGTRLTVV.

Details on this clone: The CDR3 is cut off 3 residues early in the read; its end comes from the germline J gene. The chain is built from TRBV5-1 and TRBJ2-1; TRBD2 matches at 14 bases. The V and J ends lost 3 bases and 0 bases, in that order; junction bases with no gene match: 5. The CDR3 is made up of 18 amino acids. Germline V gene data show CDR1 as SGHRS and CDR2 as YFSETQ. CDR3 bases read: TGCGCCAGCAGCTCAGGACTAGCGGGGGGCAGCTCCTACAATGAG. This gives the protein CASSSGLAGGSSYNE. The CDR3 reads in full as CASSSGLAGGSSYNEQFF.

In its sample, this clone was seen a few times. CDR3: CSASRGSSYNEQFF. The CDR3 DNA, read in part, is TGCAGTGCTAGTAGGGGGAGCTCCTACAATGAG. The V and J genes are TRBV20-1 and TRBJ2-1; D is possibly TRBD1 (6 bases). The read stops 3 residues short of the end of the CDR3; the missing end is completed from the germline J gene. CDR3 length: 14 amino acids. Trimming removed 3 bases at V and 0 bases at J, with 9 bases between. Germline lookup yields CDR1 DFQATT and CDR2 SNEGSKA (reference sequence).

At least ten counts were recorded for this clone. The CDR3 end is not reached by the read, which stops 3 residues before it; the germline J gene fills it in. This sequence joins TRBV7-9 and TRBJ2-3; 8 bases align to TRBD1. V was pared by 8 bases and J by 0 bases, with 7 bases of the junction left unmatched. This CDR3 comprises 15 residues. From germline, CDR1 is SEHNR and CDR2 FQNEAQ (reference sequence). The chain's CDR3 is CASPRDRTSTDTQYF. The CDR3 DNA, read in part, is TGTGCCAGCCCCAGGGACAGGACTAGCACAGATACG.

This clone has a handful of counts. From the germline J gene comes the end of the CDR3, since the read stops 3 residues before it. This chain joins TRBV6-2 or TRBV6-3 and TRBJ2-3; D unresolved. This CDR3 region has 12 residues. Trimming took 10 bases from V and 0 from J, leaving 8 bases between them. The germline gives CDR1 MNHEY, CDR2 SVGEGT. The covered CDR3 bases are TGTGCCACCTCTCTAAGCACAGATACG. Translated: CATSLSTDT. The CDR3 reads in full as CATSLSTDTQYF.

This clone has at least ten counts. The read finishes 3 residues shy of the CDR3 end, and the germline J gene is used to complete it. The chain uses TRBV9 and TRBJ2-5; perhaps TRBD1 as D (6 bases). This CDR3 region has 15 residues. V lost 1 base, J lost 3 bases, and 13 bases lay in between. Looked up from germline, CDR1 is SGDLS and CDR2 is YYNGEE. This chain's CDR3 is CASSVTGLAKETQYF. The covered CDR3 bases are TGTGCCAGCAGCGTAACAGGGTTGGCTAAAGAGACC.

This clone was seen a few times. The read ends 3 residues before the CDR3 terminus; that terminus is restored from the germline J gene. This sequence joins TRBV7-6 and TRBJ2-3, with 7 bases matching TRBD1. Germline V gene data show CDR1 as SGHVS and CDR2 as FNYEAQ. J was trimmed by 1 base and V by 2 bases; bases with no gene match: 9. The CDR3 is made up of 17 amino acids. The CDR3 sequence: CASSLWSGGDGTDTQYF. The sequenced CDR3 bases are TGTGCCAGCAGCTTATGGTCAGGGGGAGATGGCACAGATACG.

As to this clone: The sequence runs out 3 residues before the end of the CDR3; the remainder is reconstructed from the germline J gene. The rearrangement joins TRBV7-3 to TRBJ2-3; 10 bases are a match to TRBD1. Germline assignment: CDR1 SGHTA and CDR2 FQGTGA. V shed 4 bases, J shed 3 bases, and the junction held 7 bases outside the gene matches. This CDR3 spans 16 amino acids. This chain's CDR3 is CASSSPGQGMTDTQYF. Incomplete CDR3 DNA: TGTGCCAGCAGCTCCCCGGGACAGGGGATGACAGATACG.

This clone was seen a few times. The CDR3 extends 3 residues past the end of the read, so its final part is completed from the germline J gene. The rearrangement links TRBV30 to TRBJ1-4, with 7 bases matching TRBD1. With V trimmed by 5 bases and J by 7 bases, 7 bases remained unmatched. Germline V lookup: CDR1 GTSNPN, CDR2 SVGIG (reference sequence). The CDR3 runs 13 residues. CDR3 amino acids: CAWARGLGEKLFF. The covered CDR3 bases are TGTGCCTGGGCGAGGGGGCTAGGTGAAAAA.

This clone was detected ten times or more. The read falls 3 residues short of the CDR3 end, and the missing part is taken from the germline J gene. This chain uses TRBV20-1 with TRBJ1-5; D call uncertain. The germline CDR1 and CDR2 sequences are DFQATT and SNEGSKA (reference sequence). Trimming left V 4 bases short and J 6 bases short, with 13 bases between. This CDR3 contains 13 residues. CDR3 DNA (partial): TGCAGTGCTAACTTACAGTTGGGTCAGCCC. It specifies CSANLQLGQP. The entire CDR3 is CSANLQLGQPQHF.

This clone was picked up many times. The read ends 3 residues early relative to the CDR3; the germline J gene fills the gap. The chain recombines TRBV29-1 with TRBJ1-5; 12 nucleotides match TRBD1. The germline V gene has CDR1 SQVTM and CDR2 ANQGSEA. The CDR3 sequence is 16 residues long. The trim removed 4 bases at V and 3 bases at J, leaving 7 bases unmatched. The CDR3 spells CSVATGTGGPNQPQHF. The part of the CDR3 DNA that was read is TGCAGCGTTGCTACCGGGACAGGGGGCCCCAATCAGCCC.

The table lists this clone with a few counts. The DNA ends 3 residues before the CDR3 does, and the rest of the CDR3 is filled in from the germline J gene. This sequence joins TRBV2 and TRBJ1-1; 7 nucleotides agree with TRBD1. This CDR3 comprises 14 residues. The germline gives CDR1 SNHLY, CDR2 FYNNEI. The part of the CDR3 DNA that was read is TGTGCCAGCAGCAAAGACAGGCGTGAACAGGGG. Translating gives CASSKDRREQG. The entire CDR3 reads CASSKDRREQGAFF.

This clone was picked up many times. Read coverage stops 3 residues before the CDR3 terminus; the germline J gene supplies the remainder. The chain uses TRBV20-1 and TRBJ2-1; TRBD2 is a possible D gene (6 bases). In germline, CDR1 is DFQATT, CDR2 SNEGSKA (reference sequence). CDR3 length equals 15 residues. Trimming left V 7 bases short and J 2 bases short, with 18 bases between. The sequenced CDR3 bases are TGCAGTGAACGGTACGCGCGGGGTGCCTACAATGAG. Its translation is CSERYARGAYNE. The whole CDR3 region reads CSERYARGAYNEQFF.